One and the same sample provided the 14 T cell receptor beta chains below, sequenced in a study of cytomegalovirus exposure and HLA in healthy donors (dated by TCRdb to about 2017). The library was prepared using the immunoSEQ multiplex PCR assay. Not all clones reach the TCRdb copy of this immuneACCESS table, which keeps in-frame sequences only. Checked studies attribute under half of the gap to unresolved V genes and leave the rest unexplained. The sample includes approximately 120,000 clones, with around 94% observed a single time. Less than 1.5% of the sample belongs to the ten largest clones. The specimen sequenced was PBMCs. These receptors originate from a woman aged 18-35 years in good health and CMV-seronegative.

CDR3 sequence: CASSPLLAGGPDTQYF. CDR3 nucleotides: TGTGCCAGCAGCCCCCTACTAGCGGGGGGGCCAGATACGCAGTATTTT. J is TRBJ2-3 and V is TRBV27; 13 bases agree with TRBD2. Trimming removed 6 bases from V and 4 bases from J; junction bases left unmatched: 7. Germline assignment: CDR1 MNHEY and CDR2 SMNVEV (reference sequence). CDR3 length: 16 residues.

The chain has TRBV5-1 and TRBJ1-4; 8 bases align to TRBD1. Germline CDR1 reads SGHRS; CDR2 reads YFSETQ. V shed 4 bases, J shed 8 bases, and the junction held 10 bases outside the gene matches. The CDR3 sequence is 15 residues long. This CDR3 reads CASSTTGAEGEKLFF. The CDR3 nucleotides are TGCGCCAGCAGCACGACAGGGGCGGAAGGCGAAAAACTGTTTTTT.

The V gene is TRBV6-1, the J gene TRBJ2-2; 9 bases are shared with TRBD2. CDR3 length: 17 residues. Germline trimming cut 0 bases from V and 3 bases from J; bases unmatched to any gene: 5. CDR1 and CDR2 from the germline V gene are MNHNS and SASEGT. The CDR3 region is CASSEAGGRVDTGELFF. CDR3 nucleotides: TGTGCCAGCAGTGAAGCTGGCGGGAGGGTGGACACCGGGGAGCTGTTTTTT.

This chain connects TRBV10-3 to TRBJ2-7; D unclear. Germline V CDR1 and CDR2: ENHRY, SYGVKD. This CDR3 comprises 11 residues. Trimming shortened V by 8 bases and J by 1 base, and 6 bases separated the two germline ends. The CDR3 region has the DNA TGTGCCATCCGCGGTTCCTACGAGCAGTACTTC. Protein: CAIRGSYEQYF.

The V call is TRBV4-1, the J call TRBJ2-7, with D tentatively TRBD2 (6 bases). Germline loops: CDR1 MGHRA, CDR2 YSYEKL. The CDR3 extends over 15 amino acids. With 1 base removed from V and 2 bases from J, the gap between germline ends came to 12 bases. The CDR3 nucleotides read TGCGCCAGCAGCCAAGGGCGGGGAGACACCTACGAGCAGTACTTC. It specifies CASSQGRGDTYEQYF.

The chain carries TRBV6-6 and TRBJ1-2, with a weak D call TRBD1 (6 bases). The CDR3 runs to 14 residues. V was cut by 0 bases and J by 4 bases, with 9 bases left in between. Germline V gene lookup returns CDR1 MNHNY and CDR2 SVGAGI (reference sequence). CDR3 DNA: TGTGCCAGCAGTTACTCCAGGGGAAGCTATGGCTACACCTTC. This encodes CASSYSRGSYGYTF.

The gene calls are TRBV4-1 and TRBJ1-2, with TRBD1 identical over 9 bases. CDR3 length: 15 amino acids. Germline assignment: CDR1 MGHRA and CDR2 YSYEKL. Unmatched junction bases numbered 4, after V lost 0 bases and J lost 5 bases. The CDR3 spells CASSQEGTGRYGYTF. CDR3 DNA: TGCGCCAGCAGCCAAGAGGGGACAGGGAGGTATGGCTACACCTTC.

This sequence joins TRBV7-9 and TRBJ2-2, with a possible D match to TRBD2 (5 bases). V was pared by 1 base and J by 6 bases, with 9 bases between. The germline V gene has CDR1 SEHNR and CDR2 FQNEAQ (reference sequence). This CDR3 is built from 14 residues. The CDR3 nucleotides are TGTGCCAGCAGCTTAGGCGGAGGCCCCGGGGAGCTGTTTTTT. Its protein product is CASSLGGGPGELFF.

V usage is TRBV30 and J usage is TRBJ1-5, with TRBD1 matching 9 bases. This CDR3 comprises 15 residues. CDR1 is GTSNPN, CDR2 SVGIG, per germline (reference sequence). The V gene end was trimmed by 5 bases and the J gene end by 5 bases; junction bases not matched to a gene: 10. The CDR3: CAWATGTGRDQPQHF. The CDR3 coding sequence is TGTGCCTGGGCAACCGGGACAGGGAGGGATCAGCCCCAGCATTTT.

This clone was found once. V and J are TRBV11-2 and TRBJ1-5; D perhaps matches TRBD1 (6 bases). Germline V gene data show CDR1 as SGHAT and CDR2 as FQNNGV. V was trimmed by 2 bases and J by 3 bases, leaving 8 bases between them. This CDR3 has 14 amino acids. CDR3 residues: CASSLTGINQPQHF. The CDR3, as DNA: TGTGCCAGCAGCTTAACAGGGATCAATCAGCCCCAGCATTTT. Together with reference TRBV11-2 and TRBJ1-5, the CDR3 gives the full variable domain: EAGVAQSPRYKIIEKRQSVAFWCNPISGHATLYWYQQILGQGPKLLIQFQNNGVVDDSQLPKDRFSAERLKGVDSTLKIQPAKLEDSAVYLCASSLTGINQPQHFGDGTRLSIL.

The rearrangement links TRBV12-5 to TRBJ2-7, with D tentatively TRBD1 (5 bases). Germline CDR1 reads LGHNT; CDR2 reads FRNRAP. The germline V and J ends were trimmed by 1 base and 3 bases, with 19 bases remaining between them. This CDR3 is 17 amino acids long. In nucleotides, the CDR3 is TGTGCTAGTGGTTTGGCGTACGGGTCACCAGGGCACTACGAGCAGTACTTC. It specifies CASGLAYGSPGHYEQYF. Together with reference TRBV12-5 and TRBJ2-7, the CDR3 gives the full variable domain: DARVTQTPRHKVTEMGQEVTMRCQPILGHNTVFWYRQTMMQGLELLAYFRNRAPLDDSGMPKDRFSAEMPDATLATLKIQPSEPRDSAVYFCASGLAYGSPGHYEQYFGPGTRLTVT.

This chain connects TRBV28 to TRBJ2-7, with D possibly being TRBD2 (6 bases). This CDR3 comprises 13 residues. Germline assignment: CDR1 MDHEN and CDR2 SYDVKM. Trimming removed 1 base from V and 5 bases from J, with 9 bases in between. This CDR3 is CASSLFRRDEQYF. CDR3 in DNA: TGTGCCAGCAGTTTATTTCGGAGGGACGAGCAGTACTTC.

The V gene is TRBV27, the J gene TRBJ2-7, with 7 bases lining up with TRBD2. Germline CDR1 reads MNHEY; CDR2 reads SMNVEV (reference sequence). CDR3 length: 11 amino acids. V was pared by 5 bases and J by 7 bases, with 2 bases of the junction left unmatched. CDR3 sequence reads: CASSPGGEQYF. The CDR3 bases are TGTGCCAGCAGTCCCGGGGGGGAGCAGTACTTC.

The chain recombines TRBV28 with TRBJ2-7, with D possibly TRBD2 on 6 matching bases. There are 11 residues in the CDR3. Germline CDR1 reads MDHEN; CDR2 reads SYDVKM. Trimming took 8 bases from V and 2 from J, leaving 7 bases between them. As DNA, the CDR3 is TGTGCCAGCTGCGGGACCTACGAGCAGTACTTC. Its translation: CASCGTYEQYF.